These T cell receptor beta chains were read from a single sample in a study of blood T cell repertoires in COVID-19. Clones were read by immunoSEQ multiplex PCR, and TCRdb kept only the in-frame ones, dropping some. Here the sample spans roughly 290,000 clones, around 87% being singletons. The sequenced sample was peripheral blood. Receptors were obtained from a woman in her 50s who had recovered from COVID-19. CDR3s include the opening cysteine and the closing phenylalanine or tryptophan. D genes are given only for firm matches. A clone size is listed for some rows: how often the clone was seen (once, few, many), or a class if it is expanded.

d_call,clone_size,j_call,v_call,cdr3_aa,cdr3_nt
NA,NA,TRBJ1-2,TRBV7-2,CATRQGPTNYGYTF,TGTGCCACCAGGCAGGGTCCTACTAACTATGGCTACACCTTC
TRBD1,NA,TRBJ1-2,TRBV10-3,CAISEWKDRVDRYTF,TGTGCCATCAGTGAGTGGAAGGACAGGGTAGACCGCTACACCTTC
NA,NA,TRBJ1-6,TRBV2,CASSQGGTANSPLHF,TGTGCCAGCAGCCAGGGCGGGACTGCCAATTCACCCCTCCACTTT
NA,NA,TRBJ2-1,TRBV10-3,CAISVGGDNEQFF,TGTGCCATCAGTGTAGGGGGGGACAATGAGCAGTTCTTC
NA,NA,TRBJ2-2,TRBV30,CAWSAQLTGELFF,TGTGCCTGGAGTGCACAGCTAACCGGGGAGCTGTTTTTT
TRBD1,NA,TRBJ1-5,TRBV5-6,CASSSTGGLSNQPQHF,TGTGCCAGCAGTTCCACAGGGGGCTTAAGCAATCAGCCCCAGCATTTT
NA,NA,TRBJ1-1,TRBV12-3/TRBV12-4,CASSLTRHTEAFF,TGTGCCAGCAGTCTCACGAGGCACACTGAAGCTTTCTTT
NA,NA,TRBJ2-1,TRBV29-1,CTGGAWGNEQFF,TGCACCGGAGGAGCTTGGGGCAATGAGCAGTTCTTC
NA,NA,TRBJ1-1,TRBV30,CAWSEERDTEAFF,TGTGCCTGGAGTGAAGAACGGGACACTGAAGCTTTCTTT
TRBD2,NA,TRBJ2-3,TRBV7-3,CASSHRGRAGNTDTQYF,TGTGCCAGCAGCCACCGCGGGAGGGCTGGGAACACAGATACGCAGTATTTT
TRBD1,NA,TRBJ1-2,TRBV12-5,CASGPDDRGQGGYTF,TGTGCTAGTGGTCCAGATGACAGGGGGCAAGGTGGCTACACCTTC
NA,NA,TRBJ1-6,TRBV6-5,CASELEFHSPLHF,TGTGCCAGCGAATTGGAGTTTCATTCACCCCTCCACTTT
TRBD1,NA,TRBJ2-7,TRBV7-2,CASSADRASDEQYF,TGTGCCAGCAGCGCAGACAGGGCCTCCGACGAGCAGTACTTC
TRBD2,NA,TRBJ2-2,TRBV4-2,CASSQVISGSSGELFF,TGTGCCAGCAGCCAAGTTATTAGCGGGAGTTCCGGGGAGCTGTTTTTT
TRBD2,NA,TRBJ2-3,TRBV6-5,CASSYAGGETDTQYF,TGTGCCAGCAGTTACGCGGGGGGGGAGACAGATACGCAGTATTTT
NA,NA,TRBJ2-7,TRBV6-9,CAGPDTTVYEQYF,TGTGCCGGACCGGATACGACAGTCTACGAGCAGTACTTC
TRBD2,NA,TRBJ2-7,TRBV4-1,CASSPQAIRRGAYEQYF,TGCGCCAGCAGCCCCCAAGCCATCCGGCGGGGGGCCTACGAGCAGTACTTC
NA,few,TRBJ1-6,TRBV5-4,CASSLTQGMDSPLHF,TGTGCCAGCAGCTTAACGCAGGGTATGGATTCACCCCTCCACTTT
NA,NA,TRBJ1-2,TRBV24-1,CATSERTGDGYTF,TGTGCCACCAGTGAGAGGACCGGGGATGGCTACACCTTC
TRBD1,NA,TRBJ1-1,TRBV28,CASNPGTGELTEAFF,TGTGCCAGCAATCCCGGGACAGGGGAACTCACTGAAGCTTTCTTT
TRBD1,NA,TRBJ2-7,TRBV19,CASSRTGEGNEQYF,TGTGCCAGTAGTAGGACAGGGGAAGGGAACGAGCAGTACTTC
NA,NA,TRBJ1-2,TRBV28,CASSLGGSFYGYTF,TGTGCCAGCAGTTTAGGGGGCAGCTTCTATGGCTACACCTTC
NA,NA,TRBJ1-5,TRBV2,CASSEGAVLNQPQHF,TGTGCCAGCAGTGAGGGGGCAGTACTCAATCAGCCCCAGCATTTT
NA,NA,TRBJ1-4,TRBV3-1/TRBV3-2,CASSQDRGVDSEKLFF,TGTGCCAGCAGCCAAGATCGGGGAGTAGATAGTGAAAAACTGTTTTTT
NA,NA,TRBJ1-1,TRBV7-2,CASSLERETQRSFF,TGTGCCAGCAGCTTAGAACGTGAGACACAAAGAAGCTTCTTT
TRBD1,once,TRBJ1-1,TRBV30,CAWSGLGQGFMNTEAFF,TGTGCCTGGAGTGGATTGGGACAGGGGTTTATGAACACTGAAGCTTTCTTT
TRBD1,NA,TRBJ1-5,TRBV24-1,CATSDNGQGSRQPQHF,TGTGCCACCAGTGACAATGGACAGGGTAGCCGTCAGCCCCAGCATTTT
NA,NA,TRBJ1-4,TRBV7-2,CASSSNRDGNEKLFF,TGTGCCAGCAGCTCTAACAGGGACGGAAATGAAAAACTGTTTTTT
NA,NA,TRBJ1-1,TRBV20-1,CTLRRFTEAFF,TGCACTCTGCGGCGATTCACTGAAGCTTTCTTT
TRBD1,NA,TRBJ2-7,TRBV10-1,CANPDQGAREQYF,TGCGCCAACCCAGATCAGGGGGCTAGGGAGCAGTACTTC
TRBD2,NA,TRBJ2-7,TRBV7-2,CASSRSSGRTHEQYF,TGTGCCAGCAGCCGTTCTAGCGGGAGAACCCACGAGCAGTACTTC
NA,NA,TRBJ1-3,TRBV28,CASSAAGSSGNTIYF,TGTGCCAGCAGTGCCGCGGGGAGCTCTGGAAACACCATATATTTT
NA,once,TRBJ1-5,TRBV30,CAWSLSGVQPQHF,TGTGCCTGGAGTTTGTCAGGGGTTCAGCCCCAGCATTTT
TRBD1,NA,TRBJ2-7,TRBV4-3,CASSQVYGTDYYEQYF,TGCGCCAGCAGCCAAGTCTACGGGACAGACTATTACGAGCAGTACTTC
TRBD1,once,TRBJ2-7,TRBV19,CASSPTGTYEQYF,TGTGCCAGTAGCCCGACAGGGACCTACGAGCAGTACTTC
NA,few,TRBJ2-2,TRBV7-2,CASSVQGNTGELFF,TGTGCCAGCAGCGTACAGGGGAACACCGGGGAGCTGTTTTTT
NA,NA,TRBJ2-1,TRBV4-1,CASSQGRGGKSYNEQFF,TGCGCCAGCAGCCAAGGAAGGGGGGGCAAATCCTACAATGAGCAGTTCTTC
TRBD2,NA,TRBJ2-7,TRBV6-4,CASSDPGRVGWYEQYF,TGTGCCAGCAGTGATCCCGGGAGGGTGGGTTGGTACGAGCAGTACTTC
NA,NA,TRBJ2-7,TRBV7-2,CASSFFSGNYEQYF,TGTGCCAGCAGCTTTTTTTCAGGGAACTACGAGCAGTACTTC
TRBD2,NA,TRBJ2-3,TRBV18,CASSPVISGGGPTDTQYF,TGTGCCAGCTCACCAGTGATTTCGGGGGGAGGGCCCACAGATACGCAGTATTTT
TRBD1,NA,TRBJ2-4,TRBV2,CASSEARAGTVRYF,TGTGCCAGCAGTGAAGCGCGAGCTGGGACAGTTAGGTACTTC
TRBD2,NA,TRBJ2-3,TRBV11-2,CASSSVAGMSTQYF,TGTGCCAGCAGCTCTGTAGCGGGAATGAGTACGCAGTATTTT
NA,NA,TRBJ1-2,TRBV4-3,CASSQESDGRYGYTF,TGCGCCAGCAGCCAGGAGTCTGACGGCCGCTATGGCTACACCTTC
TRBD2,NA,TRBJ2-1,TRBV9,CASSVGTRVGNEQFF,TGTGCCAGCAGCGTCGGGACTAGAGTTGGGAATGAGCAGTTCTTC
NA,NA,TRBJ1-4,TRBV4-1,CASSPRRKAGATNEKLFF,TGCGCCAGCAGCCCTCGAAGAAAAGCAGGTGCAACTAATGAAAAACTGTTTTTT
TRBD2,NA,TRBJ2-1,TRBV9,CASSVAPFGLAGYNEQFF,TGTGCCAGCAGCGTAGCTCCCTTCGGACTAGCGGGGTACAATGAGCAGTTCTTC
NA,NA,TRBJ2-7,TRBV4-3,CASSQGPGATYEQYF,TGCGCCAGCAGCCAGGGGCCGGGAGCTACCTACGAGCAGTACTTC
TRBD2,once,TRBJ2-3,TRBV9,CASSERLAGGDTQYF,TGTGCCAGCAGCGAGAGACTAGCGGGGGGCGATACGCAGTATTTT
NA,NA,TRBJ2-1,TRBV4-3,CASSQDKRLGGGEQFF,TGCGCCAGCAGCCAAGACAAGAGACTAGGGGGGGGTGAGCAGTTCTTC
NA,NA,TRBJ1-4,TRBV4-3,CASSQVGGGREKLFF,TGCGCCAGCAGCCAAGTAGGGGGGGGCCGCGAAAAACTGTTTTTT
NA,NA,TRBJ1-1,TRBV7-9,CASSLARATEAFF,TGTGCCAGCAGCTTAGCCAGGGCCACTGAAGCTTTCTTT
TRBD2,NA,TRBJ2-7,TRBV20-1,CSASARLAGSYEQYF,TGCAGTGCTAGTGCCAGACTAGCGGGAAGCTACGAGCAGTACTTC
TRBD1,NA,TRBJ2-2,TRBV19,CAYPEQGDGAGELFF,TGTGCATATCCCGAGCAGGGGGATGGGGCCGGGGAGCTGTTTTTT
TRBD1,NA,TRBJ1-2,TRBV29-1,CSVEGTGIIYGYTF,TGCAGCGTTGAAGGGACAGGGATCATCTATGGCTACACCTTC
NA,NA,TRBJ1-1,TRBV5-6,CASSPAGANTEAFF,TGTGCCAGCAGCCCGGCGGGGGCGAACACTGAAGCTTTCTTT
TRBD2,NA,TRBJ2-2,TRBV29-1,CSVPSGGNLNANTGELFF,TGCAGCGTTCCGAGCGGGGGGAACTTAAACGCGAACACCGGGGAGCTGTTTTTT
NA,NA,TRBJ1-4,TRBV28,CASSGGGPNEKLFF,TGTGCCAGCAGTGGGGGGGGACCTAATGAAAAACTGTTTTTT